This T cell receptor (beta chain) was recovered during a study of cytomegalovirus exposure and HLA in healthy donors (dated by TCRdb to the late 2010s). Regarding the research as a whole: According to an earlier analysis of a few hundred of the donors, roughly 180 million T cells yielded some 120 million unique TCR beta sequences and around 280 Gb of sequence data. HLA typing covered class I and class II loci at four-digit resolution. A handful of DR-DQ haplotypes were handled as single units for association and clustering because linkage in the cohort was strong. Of the roughly 400 genotyped donors, roughly 76% were placed in the genetic ancestry cluster associated with self-reported Caucasian donors. On average, 235,054 unique TCR beta nucleotide sequences were sequenced per donor among some 430 genotyped donors of the cohort, with roughly 20% of those sequences being non-productive. Donor age, sex, ethnicity and CMV serostatus were collected together with the repertoire data. All discovery cohort repertoires had been generated using a single sequencing platform. The later analysis used no new phenotypic data to find candidate immune exposures, relying instead on TCR beta sequences and their occurrence across donors. High-throughput TCR immunosequencing, statistical association of individual TCRs with disease status, and machine learning were combined to predict cytomegalovirus infection status. In addition to the first cohort of roughly 670 subjects, a separate validation cohort of 100 to 150 different subjects was used. The aim of the study was to test whether cataloging public T cell receptors could identify signatures of past pathogen exposure. Typing coverage differed by locus: A, B, C, DRB1 and DQB1 were typed in roughly 629-640 donors, DQA1 in 522, DPA1 in roughly 590, and DPB1 in 472. A later genetic analysis took genome-wide SNP genotypes for about three fifths of the 666 donors and used that subset as a discovery cohort. In a later analysis, previously published TCR beta repertoires from several hundred donors were re-analyzed and high-resolution HLA genotyping was added so that TCR occurrence patterns could be studied. The study used immunosequencing to profile the T cell repertoires of about 670 subjects and linked those repertoires to cytomegalovirus serostatus. An early release covering roughly 640 HLA-typed donors comprised 250 to 350 gigabases of sequencing data and 85 million or so unique TCR sequences. An earlier analysis of several hundred of the donors used high-throughput TCR beta sequencing to judge whether each TCR beta V gene segment behaved as functional or pseudogenic. Points the paper makes about the study in general: The sequencing pipeline was judged likely to have produced a cluster of highly shared sequence variants as a technical artifact. The 87-base-pair reads could not distinguish some IMGT-functional V segments, including TRBV6-2 and TRBV6-3, so those segments were excluded. According to a later analysis, TCR association rates differed among HLA loci, with DRB1 alleles showing the most associated TCRs and HLA-C alleles showing the fewest. Because HLA typing was missing for some donors at each locus, association tests included only the typed subset. The study listed 150 to 200 TCR beta chains as associated with cytomegalovirus. A later genetic analysis reported fewer N-insertions in productive TCRs among donors in an Asian-associated ancestry cluster than the approximately 670-donor mean. The presence/absence analyses assumed that sequencing depth was roughly uniform across donors, and that assumption may not be true. Correlated functional status among segregating V segments might be attributable to linkage disequilibrium, but an unknown experimental factor could not be ruled out. In vitro tests confirmed that a few of the cytomegalovirus-associated TCR beta chains recognize cytomegalovirus antigens. Several of the top co-occurrence clusters appeared to be linked to parvovirus B19, influenza, CMV and Epstein-Barr virus, according to a later analysis. Most TCR sequences were seen in very few donors, while some public TCRs were found in many individuals. When HLA alleles, especially DR and DQ, strongly co-occurred, TCR associations were difficult to assign to individual alleles. A further reported finding was that TCR beta sequences accurately predicted the HLA-A and HLA-B alleles for most subjects in the first cohort. In a later analysis, some 17,000 TCR beta sequences were associated with specific HLA alleles at a false discovery rate of 0.05. Most CMV-associated TCR beta chains appeared to be HLA-restricted in a later analysis, and the HLA associations seemed to be driven largely by CMV exposure. CMV serostatus was the only immune exposure information available for the cohort. Some 15 rarely observed V segments, including chromosome 9 orphons, were excluded from the earlier analysis of a few hundred of the donors because counts were too low. In both the original and validation cohorts, the classifier was reported to diagnose cytomegalovirus status with high specificity and sensitivity. Broadly in line with IMGT annotations, most TCR beta V segments showed up in productive rearrangements about 90% or about 30% of the time in an earlier analysis of 587 of the donors. According to the authors, the approach could potentially be generalized to other disease states and immunological phenotypes. In this cohort, only TCR beta chains were sequenced, and detectable features were limited by the absence of alpha or paired-chain data. In a later analysis, HLA-associated TCR beta chains showed more clonal expansion and lower generation probabilities than non-associated chains that were equally common. An association between a missense DCLRE1C variant and V-gene and J-gene trimming of TCR beta chains was found in a later genetic analysis and replicated in an independent cohort.

Receptor amplification or capture employed the immunoSEQ multiplex PCR assay. For the multiplex PCR, a mixture combining 60 forward primers for TCR Vbeta segments and 13 reverse primers for TCR Jbeta segments was used. A multiplex PCR assay on genomic DNA amplified the CDR3 region of rearranged TCR beta genes. The Illumina HiSeq System was used to sequence the amplified TCR beta libraries as 87-base-pair reads. As for the authors' bioinformatics: A later analysis tallied 75 million to 95 million unique TCR beta chains across the 700 or so repertoires, and approximately 11 million of those chains were shared by two or more donors. Raw reads were error-corrected and collapsed into unique sequences by a nearest-neighbor algorithm in which closely related sequences were merged to remove PCR and sequencing errors. V, D and J gene segments were assigned by aligning CDR3 sequences to IMGT reference sequences. For a sequence to be retained, a match of at least six nucleotides was required to both a V gene segment and a J gene segment. Rearrangements were called productive when the CDR3 lacked stop codons and stayed in frame with V and J; all others were non-productive. Following IMGT convention, CDR3 was defined as the stretch from the second conserved V-encoded cysteine to the conserved J-encoded phenylalanine. In an earlier analysis of more than 550 of the donors, sequences lacking an unambiguous match to a single V gene segment were excluded. In an earlier analysis of roughly 500 of the donors, V segments were called functional above 56.7% productive rearrangements and were called segregating when the between-donor standard deviation exceeded 5%. A statistical classification framework was built to diagnose cytomegalovirus status from the catalog of TCR beta chain sequences. In a later analysis, TCR nucleotide sequences were compared against IMGT/GENE-DB human TR gene sequences so that V and J genes could be assigned. A later analysis assigned CDR3 sequences and most-parsimonious VDJ recombination scenarios with the TCRdist pipeline. In a later analysis, every TCR beta chain was defined by the combination of its CDR3 amino acid sequence and its V-gene family, and reads without a unique V-gene family were dropped. A later analysis removed several hundred highly shared, low-generation-probability nucleotide sequences to deal with suspected cross-contamination and a sequencing artifact. In a later analysis, a clonal expansion index was calculated for each public chain from normalized within-repertoire ranks of inferred template counts. In a later analysis, generation probabilities were computed with a VDJ recombination model fitted to out-of-frame rearrangements, and the resulting probabilities were checked against IGoR. A later analysis scored TCR-TCR, TCR-HLA and TCR-CMV co-occurrence with hypergeometric tests, applying a repertoire-size bias correction to TCR pairs. To estimate false discovery rates, a later analysis permuted the HLA or CMV assignments 20 times. In a later analysis, co-occurring TCRs were grouped using DBSCAN, with TCRdist sequence similarity added in when clustering inside HLA-allele-positive subsets. Repertoires with fewer than 30,000 or more than 120,000 public chains, plus five repertoires with anomalous nucleotide sharing, were excluded from co-occurrence clustering. The table was pulled from immuneACCESS by TCRdb, which kept in-frame rearrangements only. Such tables lose some clones; where checked, under half of the loss comes from unresolved V genes, and the rest has no known cause. That table furnishes V, J and clone size, whereas the DNA furnished D and trimming. The sample profile shows around 140,000 clones; over 70% of them were found once. The ten largest account for about 7% of the sample.

Trimming removed 5 bases from V and 4 bases from J, leaving 15 bases between the germline ends. CDR1 and CDR2 are read off the germline V gene as SGHVS and FNYEAQ. The CDR3 holds 14 amino acids from the cysteine to the phenylalanine. Here the CDR3 DNA is all that survives: 42 bases in frame from base 1. With regard to this clone: Its antigen is currently not known. There are no base qualities to consult, and no much larger clone falls within one base.

In total, roughly 710 healthy bone marrow donors made up the cohort. At the time of sampling, every cohort member was nominally healthy, though immune exposures that went unrecorded were likely present. The donor tested CMV seronegative, placing the donor among the roughly 350 seronegative members of the cohort. Every donor gave a peripheral blood sample, and the peripheral blood mononuclear cells from that sample were used for TCR beta sequencing. The Qiagen DNeasy Blood Extraction Kit was used to extract genomic DNA from the blood cell samples. The origin of this receptor is a man aged 30 to 39 in good health and CMV-seronegative. The sequenced material came from PBMCs. In this chain, TRBV7-6 is recombined with TRBJ2-7; the D gene is possibly TRBD2, with 6 bases matching. The bases read TGTGCCAGCAGCCGCGGGACGGGGCCTTACGAGCAGTACTTC. Translated, this gives CASSRGTGPYEQYF.